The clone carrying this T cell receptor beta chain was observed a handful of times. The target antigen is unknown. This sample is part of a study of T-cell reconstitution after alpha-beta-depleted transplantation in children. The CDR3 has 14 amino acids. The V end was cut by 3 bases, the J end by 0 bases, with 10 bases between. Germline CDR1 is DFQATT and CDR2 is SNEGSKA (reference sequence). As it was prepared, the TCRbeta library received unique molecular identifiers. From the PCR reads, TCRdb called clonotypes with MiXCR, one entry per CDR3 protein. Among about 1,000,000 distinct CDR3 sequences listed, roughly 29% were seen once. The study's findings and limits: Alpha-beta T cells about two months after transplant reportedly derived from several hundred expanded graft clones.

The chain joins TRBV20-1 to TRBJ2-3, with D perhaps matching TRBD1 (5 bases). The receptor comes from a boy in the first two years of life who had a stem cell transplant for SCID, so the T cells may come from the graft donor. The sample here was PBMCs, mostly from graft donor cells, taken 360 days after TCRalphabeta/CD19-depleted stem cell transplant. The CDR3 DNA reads TGCAGTGCTAGGTGGGGCCCTAGCACAGATACGCAGTATTTT. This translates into CSARWGPSTDTQYF.